This TCR beta chain was documented in a study of T-cell reconstitution after alpha-beta-depleted transplantation in children (dated by TCRdb to the mid-2010s). General notes on the study: Using TCR repertoire profiling, the study followed T-cell immune reconstitution in a quantitative way in children after TCRalphabeta/CD19-depleted allogeneic hematopoietic cell transplantation.

Counted from cysteine to phenylalanine, this CDR3 has 16 amino acids. The retained sequence is limited to the CDR3, 48 bases, with the frame set at the first base. The germline V end is reduced by 4 bases and the J end by 1 base; junction bases left unmatched: 9. CDR1 SGHNT and CDR2 YYREEE are derived from the germline V gene (reference sequence). The label giving this sample's treatment or condition can be read as: allogeneic hematopoietic cell transplantation with graft depleted of TCRalphabeta T cells and CD19 B cells. TCRalphabeta/CD19-depleted allogeneic hematopoietic cell grafts were given to the transplant recipients, all of whom were children. The library was made by PCR. The sequencer was an Illumina HiSeq 2500. TCR library preparation used molecular barcoding, with unique molecular identifiers applied to normalize quantification of the TCRbeta repertoire. The raw public reads went through TCRdb reprocessing: fastp at Q25, MiXCR clone calling, in-frame beta chains kept. Identical CDR3 protein sequences are pooled into one entry, listed with their most common genes and DNA. In this sample the table shows over 200,000 distinct CDR3 sequences, 11% of which occur a single time. Approximately 28% of the sample is taken by the ten largest.

Summary of the overall study and its limitations: The high TCRbeta diversity at day 60 in some patients was ascribed to recipient T cells and intrathymic progenitors that had survived conditioning. About two months after transplant, the apparently early recovery of alphabetaT-cell counts reportedly depended on just several hundred clones that had expanded rapidly and came from non-depleted graft cells. Hyperexpanded clone frequencies declined over subsequent months; after one year, T-cell counts and TCRbeta diversity were mostly attributed to newly produced T cells.

This clonotype was recorded at least ten times. Its antigen is unknown. No base qualities exist here, and no much larger clone lies one base off it. This clonotype was sampled from a child less than two years old with acute myeloid leukemia, due to receive a stem cell transplant. The rearranged chain carries TRBV5-4 and TRBJ2-3; the central 7 bases match TRBD2. The sequencing here drew on PBMCs, taken before TCRalphabeta/CD19-depleted stem cell transplant. The CDR3 in this case is CASSAMRESGTDTQYF. Read as DNA, the sequence is TGTGCCAGCAGCGCTATGCGGGAGAGCGGCACAGATACGCAGTATTTT.